This T cell receptor beta chain emerged from a study of cytomegalovirus exposure and HLA in healthy donors. The table came from immunoSEQ multiplex PCR; TCRdb's copy has only in-frame clones and leaves some out. Here the sample spans under 100,000 clones, about 96% being singletons. This receptor was taken from a young man in good health and CMV-seronegative. Sequenced input: PBMCs.

CDR3 nucleotide sequence: TGTGCCAGCAGCCGAGGCAGGCGGGATGGCTACACCTTC. Translating it yields CASSRGRRDGYTF. The rearrangement links TRBV5-6 to TRBJ1-2; D remains ambiguous. The CDR3 covers 13 residues. Germline values: CDR1 SGHDT, CDR2 YYEEEE. V shed 4 bases and J shed 6 bases, with 13 bases lying between them.